Presented here are 9 T cell receptor beta chains from one specimen sequenced in a study of blood T cell repertoires in COVID-19. The repertoire was sequenced with immunoSEQ multiplex PCR; TCRdb's copy has only in-frame clones and lacks some. The table has 150,000 to 200,000 clones, 80% to 90% seen once. The specimen was peripheral blood. The receptors shown here come from a woman in her 70s with COVID-19, enrolled during active disease.

This CDR3 is CASRLAGGPHNEQFF. The CDR3 DNA follows: TGTGCCAGCAGATTAGCGGGAGGGCCCCACAATGAGCAGTTCTTC. The chain links TRBV6-5 to TRBJ2-1, with 11 bases lining up with TRBD2. Germline CDR1 is MNHEY and CDR2 is SVGAGI. V lost 6 bases and J lost 5; bases outside the gene matches: 6. This CDR3 contains 15 residues.

This clone appeared a few times. This rearrangement joins TRBV6-6 to TRBJ2-7; 10 nucleotides agree with TRBD1. V shed 7 bases, J shed 3 bases, and the junction held 15 bases outside the gene matches. CDR3 size: 17 residues. Germline lookup yields CDR1 MNHNY and CDR2 SVGAGI (reference sequence). The CDR3 sequence: CASTRGGQGPAFYEQYF. The DNA of the CDR3 is TGTGCCAGCACTCGGGGGGGACAGGGGCCCGCATTCTACGAGCAGTACTTC.

The V and J genes are TRBV18 and TRBJ2-1; 11 nucleotides match TRBD1. This CDR3 is built from 15 residues. V shed 2 bases, J shed 8 bases, and the junction held 5 bases outside the gene matches. Per the germline V gene, CDR1 is KGHSH and CDR2 is LQKENI. The chain's CDR3 is CASSPGTGGKDEQFF. The CDR3 DNA follows: TGTGCCAGCTCACCAGGGACAGGGGGAAAGGATGAGCAGTTCTTC.

This chain links TRBV7-2 with TRBJ2-2, with TRBD1 matching over 8 bases. Germline V CDR1 and CDR2: SGHTA, FQGNSA. Trimming removed 5 bases from V and 4 bases from J; junction bases left unmatched: 9. The CDR3 loop spans 16 amino acids. The CDR3 region has the DNA TGTGCCAGCAGCCGGAGGACAGGGACGGGCACCGGGGAGCTGTTTTTT. Protein product: CASSRRTGTGTGELFF.

V gene TRBV20-1 combines with J gene TRBJ1-4, with D perhaps TRBD1 (5 bases). The germline V gene has CDR1 DFQATT and CDR2 SNEGSKA (reference sequence). V was pared by 3 bases and J by 2 bases, with 13 bases between. The CDR3 runs to 15 residues. This CDR3 reads CSASIWRGTNEKLFF. The CDR3 DNA follows: TGCAGTGCTAGTATCTGGCGGGGCACTAATGAAAAACTGTTTTTT.

The chain has TRBV5-1 and TRBJ1-2, with 10 bases identical to TRBD1. The V and J ends lost 4 bases and 0 bases, in that order; junction bases with no gene match: 6. The CDR3 has 16 residues. Per the germline V gene, CDR1 is SGHRS and CDR2 is YFSETQ. The CDR3 nucleotides read TGCGCCAGCAGCCCGAGGACAGGGGGAACTAACTATGGCTACACCTTC. Translated, it gives CASSPRTGGTNYGYTF.

The rearrangement links TRBV11-1 to TRBJ2-7; 12 nucleotides line up with TRBD1. Germline V CDR1 and CDR2: SGHAT, FQDESV (reference sequence). The V gene end was trimmed by 5 bases and the J gene end by 0 bases; junction bases not matched to a gene: 5. The CDR3 covers 16 residues. The CDR3 reads CASSAPGQGASYEQYF. CDR3 DNA: TGTGCCAGCAGCGCCCCGGGACAGGGGGCCTCCTACGAGCAGTACTTC.

CDR3 sequence reads: CASSSRYNSPLHF. The CDR3 DNA reads as TGTGCCAGCAGCTCGAGATATAATTCACCCCTCCACTTT. The chain couples TRBV28 to TRBJ1-6; D gene uncertain. V lost 6 bases and J 4 bases, leaving 7 bases between the germline ends. The CDR3 is 13 amino acids. The germline CDR1 and CDR2 sequences are MDHEN and SYDVKM. Full variable domain (rest looked up from reference TRBV28 and TRBJ1-6): DVKVTQSSRYLVKRTGEKVFLECVQDMDHENMFWYRQDPGLGLRLIYFSYDVKMKEKGDIPEGYSVSREKKERFSLILESASTNQTSMYLCASSSRYNSPLHFGNGTRLTVT.

This chain links TRBV19 with TRBJ1-2; TRBD1 matches 9 bases. Germline-derived CDR1 and CDR2 are LNHDA and SQIVND (reference sequence). The length of the CDR3 is 16 residues. The V segment lost 3 bases and the J segment 4 bases; nucleotides outside the gene matches: 9. The CDR3 DNA reads TGTGCCAGTAGTATGGCTGGACAGGGGCTTTTCTATGGCTACACCTTC. Translation gives CASSMAGQGLFYGYTF.